These T cell receptor beta chains were read from a single sample in a study of vaccination and CD4 T cells after COVID-19. From the PCR reads, TCRdb called clonotypes with MiXCR, one entry per CDR3 protein. The sample yields 8,500 to 9,500 distinct CDR3 sequences, roughly a third seen once. These receptors are not linked to any known antigen. The sequencing sample was made of CD4+ T cells from blood, cultured in vitro. The receptors here all came from a human donor in good health. The CDR3 runs from the conserved cysteine through the conserved F or W. D genes are given only for firm matches. Clone size is stated in some rows and not others, as once, few, many or a class when expanded.

size: .; D: TRBD2; J: TRBJ2-5; V: TRBV20-1; DNA: TGCAGTGCTAGAATCCCCTTGGGGGGGATCATCGAGACCCAGTACTTC; CDR3: CSARIPLGGIIETQYF
size: few; D: .; J: TRBJ1-2; V: TRBV19; DNA: TGTGCCAGTAGATTCGGCAGGACCCTCTATGGCTACACCTTC; CDR3: CASRFGRTLYGYTF
size: few; D: .; J: TRBJ1-2; V: TRBV2; DNA: TGTGCCAGCAGGGGGGACGGCCTCTATGGCTACACCTTC; CDR3: CASRGDGLYGYTF
size: .; D: TRBD1; J: TRBJ2-3; V: TRBV6-5; DNA: TGTGCCAGCAGTTTGACAGGGCAGGGAGATACGCAGTATTTT; CDR3: CASSLTGQGDTQYF
size: .; D: .; J: TRBJ1-1; V: TRBV5-8; DNA: TGTGCCAGCAGTCCTCAGGGGATCATGAACACTGAAGCTTTCTTT; CDR3: CASSPQGIMNTEAFF
size: few; D: .; J: TRBJ1-5; V: TRBV7-2; DNA: TGTGCCAGCAGCCAACCGGGTTTCAATCAGCCCCAGCATTTT; CDR3: CASSQPGFNQPQHF
size: few; D: .; J: TRBJ1-1; V: TRBV11-1; DNA: TGTGCCAGCAGCCTCTTGGGCACTGAAGCTTTCTTT; CDR3: CASSLLGTEAFF
size: .; D: TRBD1; J: TRBJ2-3; V: TRBV20-1; DNA: TGCAGTGCTAGAGATAAGGTCAAGGGGGCGAGGGATACGCAGTATTTT; CDR3: CSARDKVKGARDTQYF
size: few; D: .; J: TRBJ2-1; V: TRBV21-1; DNA: TGTGCCAGCAGCAAAAGCGGGGGGGCCAATGAGCAGTTCTTC; CDR3: CASSKSGGANEQFF
size: .; D: TRBD1; J: TRBJ1-3; V: TRBV12-3/TRBV12-4; DNA: TGTGCCAGCAGTTTGAGACAGGGAAGCTCTGGAAACACCATATATTTT; CDR3: CASSLRQGSSGNTIYF